Below are 27 T cell receptor beta chains sequenced from a single sample in a study of tissue T cells after allogeneic stem cell transplantation. Repertoires were generated with immunoSEQ multiplex PCR, while TCRdb's copy carries only in-frame clones and drops some. The profile covers 10,000 or so clones, with roughly two fifths appearing a single time and less than 2% taken by the ten largest. Time point here: mouse harvest day 7 after allogeneic transplant. Tail vein injection delivered 10^7 T-cell-depleted bone marrow cells and 10^6 splenic CD5+ T cells. The sequenced material came from skin. These receptors were collected from a female BALB/c mouse given C57BL/6 T cells with graft-versus-host disease after an allogeneic hematopoietic cell transplant.

This clone was observed a handful of times. Gene names and germline match the mouse. The DNA ends 1 residue before the CDR3 does, and the rest of the CDR3 is filled in from the germline J gene. The V call is TRBV26, the J call TRBJ2-7; D not certain. Germline CDR1 KGHPV, CDR2 FQNQEV (reference sequence). Between the trimmed V and J ends, which lost 0 bases and 6 bases, there was a span of 3 bases. The CDR3 totals 11 residues. CDR3 bases read: TGTGCCAGCAGTCTGTCGTTTGAACAGTAC. Translated, it gives CASSLSFEQY. The whole CDR3 is CASSLSFEQYF.

This clone was detected a few times. The genes are named according to mouse. The sequenced fragment ends 1 residue before the CDR3 boundary, so the rest is inferred from the germline J gene. The V gene is TRBV15, the J gene TRBJ2-7, with a possible D match to TRBD1 (5 bases). The CDR3 covers 12 residues. The V and J ends lost 6 bases and 4 bases respectively, with 10 bases between them. Germline V gene lookup returns CDR1 SGHND and CDR2 FRSKSL. The CDR3 protein is CASSSDTYEQYF. The sequenced CDR3 bases are TGTGCCAGCAGCTCGGACACATATGAACAGTAC. Complete variable domain (other parts from reference TRBV15 and TRBJ2-7): DAGVTQTPRHEVAEKGQTIILKCEPVSGHNDLFWYRQTKIQGLELLSYFRSKSLMEDGGAFKDRFKAEMLNSSFSTLKIQPTEPKDSAVYLCASSSDTYEQYFGPGTRLTVL.

As regards this clone: The germline and genes are mouse ones. The CDR3 extends 1 residue past the end of the read, so its final part is completed from the germline J gene. The rearrangement links TRBV23 to TRBJ2-7; the table calls TRBD2, which could not be checked here. CDR3 length: 11 residues. Germline V gene lookup returns CDR1 KGHTA and CDR2 FQNQQP. CDR3 loop: CSSSQSGEQYF. CDR3 DNA (partial): TGCTCCAGCAGTCAATCTGGTGAACAGTAC.

In its sample, this clone was seen a few times. The genes are named according to mouse. The missing CDR3 end, 1 residue past where the read stops, is filled in from the germline J gene. The chain recombines TRBV23 with TRBJ2-7. CDR1 and CDR2 from the germline V gene are KGHTA and FQNQQP. The CDR3 extends over 14 amino acids. The CDR3 DNA, read in part, is TGCTCCAGCAGTCAATCGGGCAGCTCCTATGAACAGTAC. It encodes CSSSQSGSSYEQY. The CDR3, in full, reads CSSSQSGSSYEQYF.

Details on this clone: Germline and genes: mouse. Read data end 1 residue before the CDR3 end; the end is taken from the germline J gene. The chain joins TRBV3 to TRBJ2-4; TRBD2 aligns across 10 bases. The CDR3 length is 16 residues. Germline assignment: CDR1 SNHLY and CDR2 FYNGKV (reference sequence). Losses at the gene ends were 2 bases for V and 0 bases for J; bases not matched to a gene: 2. Incomplete CDR3 DNA: TGTGCCAGCAGCTTAAGGACTGGGGGTAGTCAAAACACCTTGTAC. As protein: CASSLRTGGSQNTLY. The whole CDR3 is CASSLRTGGSQNTLYF.

This clone was counted between two and nine times. Germline and genes: mouse. The read terminates 1 residue ahead of where the CDR3 ends, so the germline J gene completes it. This rearrangement joins TRBV13-3 to TRBJ1-3; D is unresolved. Looked up from germline, CDR1 is NNHDY and CDR2 is SYVADS. This CDR3 region has 14 residues. V was cut by 0 bases and J by 0 bases, with 4 bases left in between. The CDR3 here is CASSDDNSGNTLYF. The sequenced CDR3 bases are TGTGCCAGCAGTGATGACAATTCTGGAAATACGCTCTAT.

In its sample, this clone was seen once. The genes and germline here are from mouse. The CDR3 end lies 1 residue beyond the end of the read and is filled in from the germline J gene. V usage is TRBV13-1 and J usage is TRBJ2-2; TRBD1 aligns across 11 bases. The junction had 7 bases not matched to a gene; V was cut back by 5 bases and J by 4 bases. Germline CDR1 reads NSHNY; CDR2 reads SYGAGN. The CDR3 length is 16 residues. CDR3 loop: CASSLDRGRGTGQLYF. The part of the CDR3 DNA that was read is TGTGCCAGCAGCCTGGACAGGGGGCGGGGCACCGGGCAGCTCTAC.

Comment on this clone: The listed genes are named as in mouse. The CDR3 end is not reached by the read, which stops 1 residue before it; the germline J gene fills it in. This sequence joins TRBV26 and TRBJ1-1; possibly TRBD1 for D (5 bases). CDR1 is KGHPV, CDR2 FQNQEV, per germline (reference sequence). The germline V and J ends were trimmed by 0 bases and 1 base, with 9 bases remaining between them. The CDR3 runs to 15 residues. The DNA read from the CDR3 is TGTGCCAGCAGTCTGTCTATCAGGGAAAACACAGAAGTCTTC. This sequence encodes CASSLSIRENTEVF. The CDR3 in its entirety is CASSLSIRENTEVFF. Full variable domain (rest looked up from reference TRBV26 and TRBJ1-1): NSKVIQTPRYLVKGQGQKAKMRCIPEKGHPVVFWYQQNKNNEFKFLINFQNQEVLQQIDMTEKRFSAECPSNSPCSLEIQSSEAGDSALYLCASSLSIRENTEVFFGKGTRLTVV.

This clone was counted only a few times. Gene names are mouse gene names. CDR3 in amino acids: CSSSQSAGGARDTQYF. The DNA read from the CDR3 is TGCTCCAGCAGTCAATCGGCTGGGGGGGCGCGGGACACCCAGTAC. The rearrangement uses TRBV23 and TRBJ2-5; the D call in the table, TRBD2, was not verified against the DNA. The read finishes 1 residue shy of the CDR3 end, and the germline J gene is used to complete it. This CDR3 comprises 16 residues. In germline, CDR1 is KGHTA, CDR2 FQNQQP.

The sample holds a few counts of this clone. Germline and genes here are mouse. The missing CDR3 end, 1 residue past where the read stops, is filled in from the germline J gene. The V gene is TRBV26, the J gene TRBJ1-3; 10 bases match TRBD1. There are 16 residues in the CDR3. Germline V gives CDR1 KGHPV, CDR2 FQNQEV (reference sequence). V lost 4 bases, J lost 4 bases, and 7 bases stayed unmatched. The DNA read from the CDR3 is TGTGCCAGCAGTCCCCCGGGACAGGGGCGCGGAAATACGCTCTAT. Protein: CASSPPGQGRGNTLY. The CDR3 reads in full as CASSPPGQGRGNTLYF.

Points on this clone: The genes are named according to mouse. The CDR3 spells CASSRDWGSGQNTLYF. The CDR3 bases that were read are TGTGCCAGCAGCCGAGACTGGGGATCAGGGCAAAACACCTTGTAC. The chain recombines TRBV5 with TRBJ2-4; 8 nucleotides match TRBD2. The read halts 1 residue ahead of the CDR3 end, with the missing end drawn from the germline J gene. The germline V gene encodes CDR1 LGHNA and CDR2 YNLKQL (reference sequence). The CDR3 length is 16 residues. V shed 4 bases, J shed 3 bases, and the junction held 9 bases outside the gene matches.

The table lists this clone with a few counts. The genes and germline here are from mouse. The part of the CDR3 DNA that was read is TGTGCCAGCAGTCTCAACTGGGGTGCAGAAACGCTGTAT. The encoded protein is CASSLNWGAETLY. The entire CDR3 protein reads CASSLNWGAETLYF. The chain employs TRBV26 and TRBJ2-3, with D perhaps matching TRBD2 (6 bases). The CDR3 is cut off 1 residue early in the read; its end comes from the germline J gene. CDR3 length equals 14 residues. Germline V gene sequence: CDR1 KGHPV, CDR2 FQNQEV (reference sequence). V lost 3 bases to trimming and J lost 1 base, with 8 bases between them.

A remark on this clone: Germline and genes: mouse. The read stops 1 residue short of the end of the CDR3; the missing end is completed from the germline J gene. The chain uses TRBV3 and TRBJ2-7; 7 nucleotides agree with TRBD2. The V segment lost 3 bases and the J segment 1 base; nucleotides outside the gene matches: 3. The CDR3 consists of 14 residues. CDR1 is SNHLY, CDR2 FYNGKV, per germline (reference sequence). The sequenced part of the CDR3 DNA is TGTGCCAGCAGCTTGGCTGGGGGTTCCTATGAACAGTAC. This translates into CASSLAGGSYEQY. The complete CDR3 sequence is CASSLAGGSYEQYF.

This clone was seen a few times. Gene names refer to mouse genes. With the read ending 1 residue before the CDR3 end, the germline J gene is used to fill in that end. This chain links TRBV1 with TRBJ1-4; 10 bases map to TRBD1. The germline V gene encodes CDR1 NSQYPW and CDR2 LRSPGD (reference sequence). V shed 6 bases and J 3 bases; nucleotides not matched to a gene: 4. This CDR3 has 15 amino acids. The CDR3 reads CTCRDRGQTNERLFF. The part of the CDR3 DNA that was read is TGCACCTGCAGAGACAGGGGGCAGACCAACGAAAGATTATTT. Full variable domain (missing parts from reference TRBV1 and TRBJ1-4): VTLLEQNPRWRLVPRGQAVNLRCILKNSQYPWMSWYQQDLQKQLQWLFTLRSPGDKEVKSLPGADYLATRVTDTELRLQVANMSQGRTLYCTCRDRGQTNERLFFGHGTKLSVL.

This clone qualifies as medium-sized (0.01 to 0.1%). Mouse gene names apply. The CDR3 end falls 1 residue outside the read, so it is completed with the germline J gene. The V gene is TRBV26, the J gene TRBJ1-5, with D hard to call. With 6 bases removed from V and 2 bases from J, the gap between germline ends came to 5 bases. Germline V gene data show CDR1 as KGHPV and CDR2 as FQNQEV (reference sequence). The CDR3 spans 12 residues. The CDR3 is CASRRDNQAPLF. The sequenced part of the CDR3 DNA is TGTGCCAGCAGACGGGACAACCAGGCTCCGCTT. The full variable domain, its missing parts supplied by reference TRBV26 and TRBJ1-5, is NSKVIQTPRYLVKGQGQKAKMRCIPEKGHPVVFWYQQNKNNEFKFLINFQNQEVLQQIDMTEKRFSAECPSNSPCSLEIQSSEAGDSALYLCASRRDNQAPLFGEGTRLSVL.

This clone is labeled medium-sized. Mouse gene names apply. The read ends 1 residue shy of where the CDR3 ends; the end is completed using the germline J gene. This chain uses TRBV16 with TRBJ1-1; no clear D gene. This CDR3 is built from 14 residues. Trimming removed 0 bases at V and 3 bases at J, with 8 bases between. Germline V gene sequence: CDR1 SGHSA, CDR2 FRNQAP. CDR3 in amino acids: CASSLDSPYTEVFF. The sequenced part of the CDR3 DNA is TGTGCAAGCAGCTTAGATTCCCCCTACACAGAAGTCTTC.

A note on this clone: The gene names given are mouse names. The read falls 1 residue short of the CDR3 end, and the missing part is taken from the germline J gene. This chain links TRBV15 with TRBJ1-1; D perhaps matches TRBD1 (6 bases). The CDR3 spans 13 residues. In germline, CDR1 is SGHND, CDR2 FRSKSL. Trimming took off 5 bases at V and 0 bases at J, with 7 bases between the two ends. CDR3 sequence: CASSRDTNTEVFF. The sequenced CDR3 bases are TGTGCCAGCAGTCGGGACACAAACACAGAAGTCTTC. The full variable domain, completed using reference TRBV15 and TRBJ1-1, is DAGVTQTPRHEVAEKGQTIILKCEPVSGHNDLFWYRQTKIQGLELLSYFRSKSLMEDGGAFKDRFKAEMLNSSFSTLKIQPTEPKDSAVYLCASSRDTNTEVFFGKGTRLTVV.

Only a few counts were recorded for this clone. Mouse gene names apply. The read gets to within 1 residue of the CDR3 end, and the germline J gene fills in the rest. This chain uses TRBV31 with TRBJ2-1; D is undetermined. The germline V and J ends were trimmed by 0 bases and 1 base, with 7 bases remaining between them. Germline V gives CDR1 GKSSPN, CDR2 SITVG. The CDR3 extends over 14 amino acids. The sequenced part of the CDR3 DNA is TGTGCCTGGAGTCTAGAACAGAACTATGCTGAGCAGTTC. It codes for CAWSLEQNYAEQF. The complete CDR3 protein is CAWSLEQNYAEQFF.

This clone was seen a few times. Gene names refer to mouse genes. CDR3: CASSGNSNERLFF. The sequenced part of the CDR3 DNA is TGTGCCAGCAGTGGGAATTCCAACGAAAGATTATTT. The chain links TRBV26 to TRBJ1-4; D is unclear. The CDR3 end falls 1 residue outside the read, so it is completed with the germline J gene. V shed 5 bases and J shed 1 base, with 5 bases lying between them. Germline V lookup: CDR1 KGHPV, CDR2 FQNQEV (reference sequence). The CDR3 is 13 amino acids.

Regarding this clone: Each gene name is a mouse one. CDR3 DNA, as far as it was read: TGTGCCAGCAGCCAGGGGGCCAACGAAAGATTATTT. It specifies CASSQGANERLF. The whole CDR3 sequence is CASSQGANERLFF. The rearrangement joins TRBV26 to TRBJ1-4; 7 bases line up with TRBD1. The CDR3 end falls 1 residue outside the read, so it is completed with the germline J gene. V dropped 6 bases and J dropped 3; count of bases not matched to a gene: 1. The CDR3 sequence is 13 residues long. The V gene's germline CDR1 is KGHPV and CDR2 FQNQEV (reference sequence).

This clone was seen just once. Mouse germline and gene names are used. The read finishes 1 residue shy of the CDR3 end, and the germline J gene is used to complete it. The rearrangement joins TRBV23 to TRBJ2-5. CDR1 and CDR2 (germline): KGHTA, FQNQQP. This CDR3 has 11 residues. This chain's CDR3 is CSSSHQDTQYF. The CDR3 DNA, read in part, is TGCTCCAGCAGTCACCAAGACACCCAGTAC.

Details on this clone: The listed genes are named as in mouse. The read ends 1 residue early relative to the CDR3; the germline J gene fills the gap. This chain uses TRBV26 with TRBJ2-5, with D unresolved. Germline V gene lookup returns CDR1 KGHPV and CDR2 FQNQEV (reference sequence). V was pared by 2 bases and J by 0 bases, with 3 bases between. The CDR3 loop spans 13 amino acids. CDR3 DNA, as far as it was read: TGTGCCAGCAGTCTGAACAACCAAGACACCCAGTAC. Translation gives CASSLNNQDTQY. From start to end, the CDR3 is CASSLNNQDTQYF.

This clone is a singleton in its sample. Genes and germline come from the mouse. Sequencing ends 1 residue short of the CDR3 end; the germline J gene provides the rest. The chain employs TRBV26 and TRBJ2-5, with D maybe TRBD1 (5 bases). There are 14 residues in the CDR3. Germline loops: CDR1 KGHPV, CDR2 FQNQEV (reference sequence). V was clipped by 2 bases and J by 0 bases, with 6 bases between them. The CDR3 reads CASSLRGNQDTQYF. The sequenced part of the CDR3 DNA is TGTGCCAGCAGTCTGAGGGGAAACCAAGACACCCAGTAC.

Comment on this clone: Gene and germline names: mouse. The read falls 1 residue short of the CDR3 end, and the missing part is taken from the germline J gene. This chain links TRBV26 with TRBJ2-3, with 8 bases fitting TRBD2. With 2 bases clipped from V and 0 bases from J, the junction kept 1 base outside the gene matches. In germline, CDR1 is KGHPV, CDR2 FQNQEV (reference sequence). There are 15 residues in the CDR3. CDR3 sequence: CASSLGGASAETLYF. The part of the CDR3 DNA that was read is TGTGCCAGCAGTCTGGGGGGGGCGAGTGCAGAAACGCTGTAT.

As concerns this clone: Mouse names are used for the genes. The sequence runs out 1 residue before the end of the CDR3; the remainder is reconstructed from the germline J gene. The sample contains more than one DNA sequence encoding this CDR3. The chain employs TRBV26 and TRBJ2-1, with a tentative D call TRBD2 (7 bases). CDR1 and CDR2 (germline): KGHPV, FQNQEV (reference sequence). Trimming took 1 base from V and 7 from J, leaving 11 bases between them. This CDR3 region has 14 residues. The CDR3 bases that were read are TGTGCCAGCAGTCTGTGGGGGGCGGGGGCTGAGCAGTTC. Translation gives CASSLWGAGAEQF. The complete CDR3 protein is CASSLWGAGAEQFF.

With regard to this clone: The gene names given are mouse names. Read sequence stops 1 residue before the CDR3 end, and the germline J gene provides the missing end. V is TRBV1 and J is TRBJ2-4; D might be TRBD2 (6 bases). Trimming stripped 4 bases from V and 0 bases from J, with 8 bases between. Germline V gives CDR1 NSQYPW, CDR2 LRSPGD (reference sequence). The CDR3 is 14 amino acids. Partial CDR3 DNA: TGCACCTGCAGTGGCTGGGGAAGTCAAAACACCTTGTAC. Its translation is CTCSGWGSQNTLY. The whole CDR3 is CTCSGWGSQNTLYF.

About this clone: Gene names are mouse gene names. The CDR3 end lies 1 residue beyond the end of the read and is filled in from the germline J gene. The rearrangement uses TRBV15 and TRBJ2-3; either TRBD1 or TRBD2 may supply D (6 bases each). Germline assignment: CDR1 SGHND and CDR2 FRSKSL. The CDR3 is made up of 17 amino acids. V was pared by 3 bases and J by 0 bases, with 16 bases between. The CDR3 loop reads CASSFGGARSSAETLYF. The DNA read from the CDR3 is TGTGCCAGCAGTTTCGGGGGCGCCAGGTCTAGTGCAGAAACGCTGTAT. The full variable domain, with the rest looked up from reference TRBV15 and TRBJ2-3, is DAGVTQTPRHEVAEKGQTIILKCEPVSGHNDLFWYRQTKIQGLELLSYFRSKSLMEDGGAFKDRFKAEMLNSSFSTLKIQPTEPKDSAVYLCASSFGGARSSAETLYFGSGTRLTVL.